This passage covers 28 T cell receptor beta chains from one sample sequenced in a study of blood T cell repertoires in COVID-19. Data came from immunoSEQ multiplex PCR; TCRdb stores just in-frame clones and leaves some out. The sample has about 500,000 clones; about 90% are singletons. Material: PBMCs or T cells enriched from blood (not recorded which). The receptors shown here come from a young woman who had recovered from COVID-19.

This chain connects TRBV19 to TRBJ2-7; 9 bases align to TRBD1. V lost 0 bases, J lost 4 bases, and 10 bases stayed unmatched. The CDR3 runs 17 residues. CDR1 is LNHDA and CDR2 is SQIVND in the germline V gene (reference sequence). As DNA, the CDR3 is TGTGCCAGTAGTATAGATCGAGAGGGACAGGGTAGGTACGAGCAGTACTTC. It yields the protein CASSIDREGQGRYEQYF.

This rearrangement joins TRBV29-1 to TRBJ1-1; D might be TRBD1 (6 bases). CDR1 and CDR2 from the germline V gene are SQVTM and ANQGSEA. This CDR3 has 15 residues. Trimming pared 3 bases from V and 0 bases from J, leaving 14 bases between. The CDR3: CSVEGGQLLNTEAFF. The CDR3 DNA reads TGCAGCGTTGAGGGGGGGCAGCTCTTGAACACTGAAGCTTTCTTT.

Regarding this clone: Other nucleotide sequences in the sample specify the same CDR3. The gene calls are TRBV5-1 and TRBJ1-2, with D perhaps TRBD1 (5 bases). The CDR3 spans 12 residues. Germline-derived CDR1 and CDR2 are SGHRS and YFSETQ. The V end was cut by 4 bases, the J end by 6 bases, with 10 bases between. CDR3 sequence (DNA): TGCGCCAGCAGCCCGTCGGGGGATGGCTACACCTTC. Translated: CASSPSGDGYTF.

V gene TRBV19 combines with J gene TRBJ1-6; D unclear. The CDR3 loop spans 14 amino acids. The V end was cut by 8 bases, the J end by 6 bases, with 14 bases between. Looked up from germline, CDR1 is LNHDA and CDR2 is SQIVND (reference sequence). CDR3: CASAAKASNSPLHF. Here the CDR3 DNA reads TGTGCCAGTGCGGCCAAGGCGAGTAATTCACCCCTCCACTTT.

This clone was detected once. This chain links TRBV5-1 with TRBJ1-2; D unclear. In germline, CDR1 is SGHRS, CDR2 YFSETQ. Trimming removed 0 bases at V and 8 bases at J, with 17 bases between. The CDR3 runs to 15 residues. This chain's CDR3 is CASSLDSIGFGGYTF. Here the CDR3 DNA reads TGCGCCAGCAGCTTGGATTCGATAGGATTCGGGGGCTACACCTTC.

The chain carries TRBV6-5 and TRBJ1-4; D unresolved. The CDR3 loop spans 12 amino acids. The germline V gene encodes CDR1 MNHEY and CDR2 SVGAGI. V lost 4 bases to trimming and J lost 4 bases, with 4 bases between them. The CDR3 protein is CASSSVNEKLFF. CDR3 bases: TGTGCCAGCAGTTCCGTTAATGAAAAACTGTTTTTT.

This clone showed up just once. The chain carries TRBV5-6 and TRBJ2-5, with D uncertain. The CDR3 loop spans 13 amino acids. Trimming took off 0 bases at V and 2 bases at J, with 5 bases between the two ends. CDR1 and CDR2 (germline): SGHDT, YYEEEE. The CDR3 loop reads CASSLVQQETQYF. CDR3 coding DNA: TGTGCCAGCAGCTTGGTTCAGCAAGAGACCCAGTACTTC.

The rearrangement uses TRBV4-1 and TRBJ2-2; D is possibly TRBD1 (5 bases). CDR1 is MGHRA, CDR2 YSYEKL, per germline. The CDR3 sequence is 17 residues long. The germline V and J ends were trimmed by 2 bases and 5 bases, with 18 bases remaining between them. The CDR3 DNA is TGCGCCAGCAGCCAATTAGACATGGGGCTAGTTACCGGGGAGCTGTTTTTT. Encoded protein: CASSQLDMGLVTGELFF.

The rearrangement joins TRBV7-3 to TRBJ2-3, with 10 bases lining up with TRBD1. V gave up 5 bases and J gave up 5 bases; unmatched junction bases: 10. Germline values: CDR1 SGHTA, CDR2 FQGTGA. The CDR3 has 16 amino acids. The CDR3 here is CASSRRQGAGIDTQYF. The CDR3 DNA reads as TGTGCCAGCAGCCGTCGACAGGGGGCGGGAATAGATACGCAGTATTTT.

The chain has TRBV30 and TRBJ1-2; tentative D call: TRBD1 (5 bases). With 3 bases removed from V and 8 bases from J, the gap between germline ends came to 13 bases. Germline assignment: CDR1 GTSNPN and CDR2 SVGIG (reference sequence). CDR3 size: 12 residues. The chain's CDR3 is CAWSDSPEGYTF. CDR3 coding DNA: TGTGCCTGGAGCGACAGCCCCGAGGGCTACACCTTC.

The chain is built from TRBV6-5 and TRBJ2-1; 9 bases match TRBD1. V shed 7 bases and J 8 bases; nucleotides not matched to a gene: 9. The CDR3 sequence is 14 residues long. CDR1 and CDR2 from the germline V gene are MNHEY and SVGAGI. The CDR3 DNA reads TGTGCCAGCACCACCGGGACAGGGTTCGATGAGCAGTTCTTC. Its translation is CASTTGTGFDEQFF.

V gene TRBV6-4 combines with J gene TRBJ2-7; 9 bases are a match to TRBD1. This CDR3 comprises 15 residues. Looked up from germline, CDR1 is MRHNA and CDR2 is SNTAGT. V was pared by 3 bases and J by 4 bases, with 7 bases of the junction left unmatched. The CDR3, as DNA: TGTGCCAGCAGTGAATGGACAGGGGATCAATACGAGCAGTACTTC. It translates to CASSEWTGDQYEQYF.

The V call is TRBV19, the J call TRBJ1-2, with no clear D. Germline loops: CDR1 LNHDA, CDR2 SQIVND (reference sequence). The V end lost 7 bases, the J end lost 8 bases, and 23 bases lay between the germline ends. This CDR3 region has 15 residues. The CDR3: CASILTDSGRGGYTF. The DNA for the CDR3 is TGTGCCAGTATCCTGACTGACTCCGGACGGGGAGGCTACACCTTC.

This rearrangement joins TRBV2 to TRBJ1-2; D perhaps matches TRBD1 (6 bases). Germline-derived CDR1 and CDR2 are SNHLY and FYNNEI. V lost 3 bases to trimming and J lost 7 bases, with 18 bases between them. CDR3 size: 15 residues. CDR3 sequence reads: CASSENGGGGSGYTF. The CDR3 DNA reads as TGTGCCAGCAGTGAGAACGGGGGCGGCGGGAGTGGCTACACCTTC.

The V and J genes are TRBV4-1 and TRBJ2-3; 7 nucleotides agree with TRBD2. CDR1 and CDR2 (germline): MGHRA, YSYEKL. The CDR3 sequence is 15 residues long. V shed 5 bases and J 5 bases; nucleotides not matched to a gene: 10. The CDR3 DNA reads TGCGCCAGCAGCGCACTCGCGGGGGAGGGAGATACGCAGTATTTT. Protein product: CASSALAGEGDTQYF.

The V call is TRBV12-5, the J call TRBJ2-3; the D is unclear. Germline assignment: CDR1 LGHNT and CDR2 FRNRAP. V lost 8 bases and J lost 2, with 11 bases in between. The CDR3 spans 13 residues. The CDR3 here is CASRSSYTDTQYF. Written as DNA, the CDR3 is TGTGCTAGTAGGAGTTCCTACACAGATACGCAGTATTTT.

J is TRBJ1-1 and V is TRBV2; perhaps TRBD1 as D (6 bases). The CDR3 runs to 15 residues. The V end lost 8 bases, the J end lost 1 base, and 17 bases lay between the germline ends. CDR1 and CDR2 from the germline V gene are SNHLY and FYNNEI. CDR3 amino acids: CASDGRDTSNTEAFF. The CDR3 DNA sequence: TGTGCCAGCGATGGCCGGGACACCTCGAACACTGAAGCTTTCTTT.

J is TRBJ1-1 and V is TRBV4-1; TRBD1 might be the D (5 bases). CDR1 and CDR2 (germline): MGHRA, YSYEKL. Trimming removed 4 bases at V and 3 bases at J, with 15 bases between. This CDR3 is 15 amino acids long. CDR3 protein: CASSPMATVYTEAFF. The CDR3 region has the DNA TGCGCCAGCAGCCCCATGGCGACAGTTTACACTGAAGCTTTCTTT.

The V and J genes are TRBV19 and TRBJ1-4; D may be TRBD1 (6 bases). V lost 9 bases to trimming and J lost 4 bases, with 24 bases between them. The germline V gene has CDR1 LNHDA and CDR2 SQIVND (reference sequence). CDR3 length: 17 residues. CDR3 sequence (DNA): TGTGCCAGAGACAGACGAACCGGGACACGAAATAATGAAAAACTGTTTTTT. It is translated as CARDRRTGTRNNEKLFF. Using reference TRBV19 and TRBJ1-4 for the parts outside the CDR3, the full variable domain is DGGITQSPKYLFRKEGQNVTLSCEQNLNHDAMYWYRQDPGQGLRLIYYSQIVNDFQKGDIAEGYSVSREKKESFPLTVTSAQKNPTAFYLCARDRRTGTRNNEKLFFGSGTQLSVL.

The rearrangement links TRBV7-9 to TRBJ2-5, with D maybe TRBD2 (6 bases). V lost 4 bases and J lost 5, with 17 bases in between. Germline V gene data show CDR1 as SEHNR and CDR2 as FQNEAQ (reference sequence). The CDR3 is 15 residues long. The CDR3 nucleotides are TGTGCCAGCAGCTCTCCAGGGAGGTCAGTTGAGACCCAGTACTTC. Its translation is CASSSPGRSVETQYF.

A few counts support this clone. This sequence joins TRBV4-1 and TRBJ1-5, with 7 bases aligning to TRBD1. Germline V lookup: CDR1 MGHRA, CDR2 YSYEKL. Trimming cost V 2 bases and J 5 bases; bases outside gene matches: 6. The CDR3 loop spans 15 amino acids. The CDR3 sequence: CASSQTTGEDQPQHF. CDR3 coding DNA: TGCGCCAGCAGCCAAACTACAGGGGAAGATCAGCCCCAGCATTTT.

With regard to this clone: Germline and junction disagree at one end, which may indicate a read error. This rearrangement joins TRBV5-5 to TRBJ1-2; a weak D match, TRBD1 (6 bases). There are 12 residues in the CDR3. CDR1 SGHKS and CDR2 YYEKEE come from the germline V gene (reference sequence). The CDR3 spells CASNLGQDGYTF. The DNA for the CDR3 is TGTGCCAGCAACTTGGGACAAGATGGCTACACCTTC. Together with reference TRBV5-5 and TRBJ1-2, the CDR3 gives the full variable domain: DAGVTQSPTHLIKTRGQQVTLRCSPISGHKSVSWYQQVLGQGPQFIFQYYEKEERGRGNFPDRFSARQFPNYSSELNVNALLLGDSALYLCASNLGQDGYTFGSGTRLTVV.

The CDR3 coding sequence is TGTGCCAGCAGTTCAACAGGGGGCTCTAACTATGGCTACACCTTC. Translated, it gives CASSSTGGSNYGYTF. The chain employs TRBV28 and TRBJ1-2; 9 positions match TRBD1. The J segment lost 0 bases and the V segment lost 4 bases, leaving 3 bases of the junction unmatched. The CDR3 contains 15 residues. CDR1 MDHEN and CDR2 SYDVKM come from the germline V gene.

This clone was observed a single time. This rearrangement joins TRBV5-5 to TRBJ1-2; weak D call: TRBD1 (5 bases). V lost 1 base to trimming and J lost 0 bases, with 13 bases between them. Germline V gene sequence: CDR1 SGHKS, CDR2 YYEKEE (reference sequence). The CDR3 covers 16 residues. The CDR3 protein is CASSLRQMTANYGYTF. The CDR3 nucleotides read TGTGCCAGCAGCTTGCGACAGATGACGGCTAACTATGGCTACACCTTC. Supplemented by reference TRBV5-5 and TRBJ1-2, the full variable domain reads DAGVTQSPTHLIKTRGQQVTLRCSPISGHKSVSWYQQVLGQGPQFIFQYYEKEERGRGNFPDRFSARQFPNYSSELNVNALLLGDSALYLCASSLRQMTANYGYTFGSGTRLTVV.

The gene calls are TRBV4-1 and TRBJ1-1, with a possible D match to TRBD1 (5 bases). Germline values: CDR1 MGHRA, CDR2 YSYEKL. V dropped 1 base and J dropped 3 bases, with 12 bases sitting between them. The CDR3 consists of 15 residues. CDR3 DNA: TGCGCCAGCAGCCAAGGGAGGGGTCCAGACACTGAAGCTTTCTTT. Translating gives CASSQGRGPDTEAFF.

The V call is TRBV5-1, the J call TRBJ2-2, with 9 bases matching TRBD1. V shed 6 bases, J shed 7 bases, and the junction held 10 bases outside the gene matches. The CDR3 totals 15 residues. Germline assignment: CDR1 SGHRS and CDR2 YFSETQ. CDR3 in amino acids: CASTLGDRDFGELFF. CDR3 sequence (DNA): TGCGCCAGCACCTTAGGGGACAGGGATTTCGGGGAGCTGTTTTTT.

Here the CDR3 reads CASSTLATDTQYF. DNA for the CDR3: TGTGCCAGCAGCACCCTTGCGACAGATACGCAGTATTTT. This chain connects TRBV5-4 to TRBJ2-3, with D hard to call. The CDR3 runs to 13 residues. The germline CDR1 and CDR2 sequences are SGHNT and YYREEE (reference sequence). V was shortened by 4 bases and J by 3 bases, with 9 bases between the two germline ends.

J is TRBJ2-7 and V is TRBV2, with D maybe TRBD1 (6 bases). Germline V gene data show CDR1 as SNHLY and CDR2 as FYNNEI. There are 14 residues in the CDR3. Trimming left V 6 bases short and J 4 bases short, with 16 bases between. CDR3 sequence: CASRERGSDYEQYF. DNA of the CDR3: TGTGCCAGCAGAGAGAGGGGGTCGGATTACGAGCAGTACTTC.